Listed below are T cell receptor beta chains from one sample, sequenced in a study of coeliac disease. Profiling relied on immunoSEQ multiplex PCR, and the TCRdb table lists in-frame clones only, not all of them. The profile shows under 3,500 clones, about two thirds of them singletons. Source material: intraepithelial lymphocytes from the gut. The source of these receptors is a man younger than 35 with celiac disease on a gluten-free diet. Both conserved end residues are part of each CDR3. A D gene is named only where the DNA matches it firmly. The listing skips clone size in some rows; elsewhere it reads once, few, many or a size class.

TRBJ2-3,15,TRBV7-2,NA,TRBD2,CASSSTSGGTDTQYF,TGTGCCAGCAGTTCGACTAGCGGGGGAACAGATACGCAGTATTTT
TRBJ1-2,14,TRBV5-5,NA,NA,CASTMTGRPYGYTF,TGTGCCAGCACTATGACAGGCAGACCCTATGGCTACACCTTC
TRBJ2-2,15,TRBV27,NA,NA,CASSFRGQNTGELFF,TGTGCCAGCAGTTTTCGAGGACAGAACACCGGGGAGCTGTTTTTT
TRBJ2-3,15,TRBV6-6,once,TRBD1,CASSYGTGHTDTQYF,TGTGCCAGCAGCTACGGGACAGGGCACACAGATACGCAGTATTTT
TRBJ1-1,13,TRBV10-3,NA,NA,CAISAVGGTEAFF,TGTGCCATCAGTGCCGTAGGGGGCACTGAAGCTTTCTTT
TRBJ2-1,13,TRBV15,once,NA,CATTKWDINEQFF,TGTGCCACCACCAAGTGGGACATCAACGAGCAGTTCTTC
TRBJ2-1,14,TRBV27,NA,TRBD2,CATGAGGSYNEQFF,TGTGCCACGGGCGCGGGGGGCTCCTACAATGAGCAGTTCTTC
TRBJ2-1,16,TRBV5-1,NA,TRBD2,CASSLGGGSSYNEQFF,TGCGCCAGCAGCTTGGGCGGGGGGAGCTCCTACAATGAGCAGTTCTTC
TRBJ1-1,13,TRBV4-2,NA,NA,CASSPYGGTEAFF,TGTGCCAGCAGCCCTTACGGGGGGACTGAAGCTTTCTTT
TRBJ2-3,15,TRBV7-2,NA,TRBD1,CASSLVGTGRDTQYF,TGTGCCAGCAGCTTAGTTGGGACAGGTCGGGATACGCAGTATTTT
TRBJ1-5,13,TRBV30,NA,NA,CAWSAQDSQPQHF,TGTGCCTGGAGCGCCCAGGATAGTCAGCCCCAGCATTTT
TRBJ2-7,15,TRBV27,NA,TRBD1,CASSFDRDLGYEQYF,TGTGCCAGCAGTTTCGACAGGGATCTTGGATACGAGCAGTACTTC
TRBJ2-7,15,TRBV7-2,NA,TRBD2,CASSLRGDYSYEQYF,TGTGCCAGCAGCTTACGGGGGGACTACTCCTACGAGCAGTACTTC
TRBJ1-5,18,TRBV27,once,NA,CASSLTRLGAYSNQPQHF,TGTGCCAGCAGTTTAACCAGGCTTGGGGCCTATAGCAATCAGCCCCAGCATTTT
TRBJ2-5,16,TRBV5-1,NA,NA,CASSLGRGFGGGTQYF,TGCGCCAGCAGCTTGGGCAGGGGTTTTGGAGGAGGGACCCAGTACTTC
TRBJ2-5,14,TRBV5-1,NA,TRBD1,CASSFGQGGETQYF,TGCGCCAGCAGCTTCGGACAGGGCGGAGAGACCCAGTACTTC
TRBJ2-7,14,TRBV14,once,NA,CASSRGGLTYEQYF,TGTGCCAGCAGCCGTGGGGGCTTGACCTACGAGCAGTACTTC
TRBJ1-6,15,TRBV11-3,NA,TRBD1,CASSFRTGDNSPLHF,TGTGCCAGCAGCTTCAGGACAGGGGATAATTCACCCCTCCACTTT
TRBJ1-2,16,TRBV18,NA,TRBD1,CASSPPRDREFYGYTF,TGTGCCAGCTCACCACCCCGGGACAGGGAATTTTATGGCTACACCTTC
TRBJ1-2,15,TRBV4-3,few,NA,CASSQTWGSNYGYTF,TGCGCCAGCAGCCAGACCTGGGGCTCTAACTATGGCTACACCTTC
TRBJ2-2,17,TRBV28,NA,TRBD2,CASSLWASGGLTGELFF,TGTGCCAGCAGTTTATGGGCTAGCGGGGGACTCACCGGGGAGCTGTTTTTT
TRBJ2-1,12,TRBV14,NA,NA,CASSQFRYEQFF,TGTGCCAGCAGCCAATTCAGGTATGAGCAGTTCTTC
TRBJ2-1,15,TRBV9,few,TRBD2,CASSVSGGPGNEQFF,TGTGCCAGCAGCGTATCGGGGGGGCCAGGGAATGAGCAGTTCTTC
TRBJ1-4,16,TRBV5-4,few,NA,CASSLSGTLGEGKLFF,TGTGCCAGCAGCTTGTCGGGGACATTGGGAGAAGGAAAACTGTTTTTT
TRBJ2-7,13,TRBV19,NA,NA,CASSSQLIYEQYF,TGTGCCAGTAGTTCCCAACTCATCTACGAGCAGTACTTC
TRBJ1-4,17,TRBV11-2,NA,TRBD1,CASSVTNRGHINEKLFF,TGTGCCAGCAGCGTTACTAACAGGGGGCACATTAATGAAAAACTGTTTTTT
TRBJ2-7,16,TRBV5-6,NA,TRBD1,CASSWETGGNLVEQYF,TGTGCCAGCAGCTGGGAGACAGGGGGCAACCTGGTTGAGCAGTACTTC
TRBJ1-2,13,TRBV19,few,NA,CASSIGTGFGYTF,TGTGCCAGTAGTATAGGAACAGGATTCGGCTACACCTTC
TRBJ2-3,13,TRBV7-9,NA,NA,CASSTQRGDTQYF,TGTGCCAGCAGCACCCAAAGGGGGGATACGCAGTATTTT
TRBJ1-5,15,TRBV19,once,TRBD1,CASSAPQGARQPQHF,TGTGCCAGTAGTGCACCGCAGGGGGCTAGGCAGCCCCAGCATTTT
TRBJ2-7,14,TRBV9,NA,NA,CASSPRRGSYEQYF,TGTGCCAGCAGCCCCCGAAGGGGATCCTACGAGCAGTACTTC
TRBJ1-1,12,TRBV11-2,NA,NA,CASSLAQTEAFF,TGTGCCAGCAGCTTAGCCCAGACTGAAGCTTTCTTT
TRBJ1-4,17,TRBV9,NA,TRBD1,CASSVGQGPMTNEKLFF,TGTGCCAGCAGCGTGGGACAGGGGCCTATGACTAATGAAAAACTGTTTTTT
TRBJ2-6,20,TRBV4-1,NA,TRBD2,CASSQDPGLAGGPGANVLTF,TGCGCCAGCAGCCAAGACCCCGGACTAGCGGGGGGCCCTGGGGCCAACGTCCTGACTTTC
TRBJ1-2,12,TRBV27,NA,NA,CASRKRADGYTF,TGTGCCAGTCGGAAGAGGGCGGATGGCTACACCTTC
TRBJ1-1,14,TRBV11-2,NA,NA,CASSLDWGGTEAFF,TGTGCCAGCAGCTTAGACTGGGGGGGGACTGAAGCTTTCTTT
TRBJ1-1,15,TRBV9,once,NA,CASSVAPGIDTEAFF,TGTGCCAGCAGCGTAGCACCGGGTATCGATACTGAAGCTTTCTTT
TRBJ2-3,14,TRBV2,NA,TRBD2,CASRSGVSTDTQYF,TGTGCCAGCAGGAGCGGGGTCAGCACAGATACGCAGTATTTT
TRBJ1-2,14,TRBV11-2,NA,TRBD1,CASSPGQGAYGYTF,TGTGCCAGCAGCCCGGGACAGGGCGCGTATGGCTACACCTTC
TRBJ2-7,14,TRBV27,NA,NA,CASSASRRPYEQYF,TGTGCCAGCAGTGCCAGCCGGAGACCCTACGAGCAGTACTTC
TRBJ1-2,18,TRBV27,NA,TRBD1,CASSFGRGWNRGGYGYTF,TGTGCCAGCAGTTTTGGTCGAGGGTGGAACAGGGGCGGTTATGGCTACACCTTC
TRBJ1-1,16,TRBV11-2,NA,NA,CASSLDYGVLVTEAFF,TGTGCCAGCAGCTTAGATTACGGGGTCCTCGTTACTGAAGCTTTCTTT
TRBJ2-3,19,TRBV27,NA,TRBD2,CASSQHLAGGSLSTDTQYF,TGTGCCAGCAGTCAGCACCTAGCGGGGGGCTCCCTTAGCACAGATACGCAGTATTTT
TRBJ1-6,18,TRBV28,NA,NA,CASSSDLVGSSYNSPLHF,TGTGCCAGCAGTTCTGACCTCGTGGGGAGCTCCTATAATTCACCCCTCCACTTT
TRBJ1-1,11,TRBV5-1,NA,NA,CASSLAGLAFF,TGCGCCAGCAGCTTGGCGGGACTAGCGTTCTTT
TRBJ1-5,15,TRBV4-2,NA,NA,CASSQDSGGNQPQHF,TGTGCCAGCAGCCAAGACTCAGGAGGGAATCAGCCCCAGCATTTT
TRBJ1-1,14,TRBV7-6,NA,TRBD1,CASSLETGETEAFF,TGTGCCAGCAGCTTGGAGACAGGGGAGACTGAAGCTTTCTTT
TRBJ2-3,17,TRBV11-2,NA,TRBD2,CASSLDLGTSGGGTQYF,TGTGCCAGCAGCTTAGATCTAGGGACTAGCGGGGGGGGTACGCAGTATTTT
TRBJ1-1,13,TRBV7-2,once,TRBD1,CASSPQGASEAFF,TGTGCCAGCAGCCCCCAGGGGGCGAGTGAAGCTTTCTTT
TRBJ1-5,13,TRBV5-6,NA,NA,CASSLGRFQPQHF,TGTGCCAGCAGCTTGGGTCGGTTTCAGCCCCAGCATTTT
TRBJ1-2,13,TRBV28,NA,NA,CASSPPFNQGYTF,TGTGCCAGCAGTCCTCCTTTCAATCAGGGCTACACCTTC
TRBJ1-3,17,TRBV19,NA,NA,CASSIFGGFGSGNTIYF,TGTGCCAGTAGTATATTCGGAGGATTCGGCTCTGGAAACACCATATATTTT
TRBJ1-2,15,TRBV7-9,NA,NA,CASSFNRVDNYGYTF,TGTGCCAGCAGCTTTAACCGGGTCGATAACTATGGCTACACCTTC
TRBJ2-7,12,TRBV7-9,NA,TRBD1,CASSWDSYEQYF,TGTGCCAGCAGCTGGGACAGCTACGAGCAGTACTTC
TRBJ2-3,17,TRBV7-9,NA,TRBD2,CASSLETSGLLTDTQYF,TGTGCCAGCAGCTTAGAAACTAGCGGGCTTCTCACAGATACGCAGTATTTT